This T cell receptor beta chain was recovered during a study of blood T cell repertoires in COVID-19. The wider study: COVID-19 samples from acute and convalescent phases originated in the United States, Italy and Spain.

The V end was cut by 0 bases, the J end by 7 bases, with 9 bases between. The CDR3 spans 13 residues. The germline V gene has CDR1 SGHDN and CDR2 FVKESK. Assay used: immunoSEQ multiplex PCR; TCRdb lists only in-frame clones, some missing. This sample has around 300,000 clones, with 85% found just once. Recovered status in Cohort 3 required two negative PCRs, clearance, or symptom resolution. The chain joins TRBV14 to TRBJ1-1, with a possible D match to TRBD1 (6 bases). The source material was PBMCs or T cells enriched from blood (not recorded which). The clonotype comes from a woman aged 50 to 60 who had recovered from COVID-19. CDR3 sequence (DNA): TGTGCCAGCAGCCAAGATGTGGACAGTGAAGCTTTCTTT. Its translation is CASSQDVDSEAFF.